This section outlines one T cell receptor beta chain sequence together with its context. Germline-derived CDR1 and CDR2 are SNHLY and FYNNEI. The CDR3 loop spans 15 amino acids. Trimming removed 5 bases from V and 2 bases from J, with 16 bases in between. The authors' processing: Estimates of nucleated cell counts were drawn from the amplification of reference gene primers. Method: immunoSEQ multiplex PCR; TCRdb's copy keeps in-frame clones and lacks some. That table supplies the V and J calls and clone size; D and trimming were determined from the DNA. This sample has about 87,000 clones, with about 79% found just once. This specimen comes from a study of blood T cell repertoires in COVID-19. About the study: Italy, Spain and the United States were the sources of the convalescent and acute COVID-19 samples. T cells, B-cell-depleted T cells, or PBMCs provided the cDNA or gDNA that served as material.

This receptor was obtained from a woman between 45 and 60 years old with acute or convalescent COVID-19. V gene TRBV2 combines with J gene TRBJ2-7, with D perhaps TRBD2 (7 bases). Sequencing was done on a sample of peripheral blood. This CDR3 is CASSPSGGPAYEQYF. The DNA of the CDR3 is TGTGCCAGCAGTCCCTCGGGGGGCCCTGCCTACGAGCAGTACTTC.